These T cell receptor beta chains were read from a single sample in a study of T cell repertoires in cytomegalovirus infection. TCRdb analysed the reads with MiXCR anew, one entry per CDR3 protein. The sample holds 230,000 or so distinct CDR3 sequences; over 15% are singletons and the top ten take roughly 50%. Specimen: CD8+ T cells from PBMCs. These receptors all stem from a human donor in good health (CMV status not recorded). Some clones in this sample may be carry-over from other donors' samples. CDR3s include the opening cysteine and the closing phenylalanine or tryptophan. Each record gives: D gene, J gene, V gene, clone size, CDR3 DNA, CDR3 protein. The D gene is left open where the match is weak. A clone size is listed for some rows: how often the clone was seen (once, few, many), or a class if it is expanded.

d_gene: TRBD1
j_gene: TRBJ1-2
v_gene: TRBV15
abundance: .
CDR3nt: TGTGCCACCAGCAGAGGATCACAGGGGGCTGATGGCTACACCTTC
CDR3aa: CATSRGSQGADGYTF

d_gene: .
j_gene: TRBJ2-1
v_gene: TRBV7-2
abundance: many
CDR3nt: TGTGCCAGCAGCTCTCCTCGGGGCTCCTACAATGAGCAGTTCTTC
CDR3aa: CASSSPRGSYNEQFF

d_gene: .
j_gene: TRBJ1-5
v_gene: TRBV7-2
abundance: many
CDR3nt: TGTGCCAGCAGCTTATCCGGCCATCTGAGCCAGCCCCAGCATTTT
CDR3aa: CASSLSGHLSQPQHF

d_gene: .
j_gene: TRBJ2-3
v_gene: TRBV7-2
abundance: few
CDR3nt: TGTGCCAGCAGCTTACCGACTAGACCTAGCACAGATACGCAGTATTTT
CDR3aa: CASSLPTRPSTDTQYF

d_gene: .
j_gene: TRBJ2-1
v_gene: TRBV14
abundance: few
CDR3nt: TGTGCCAGCAGCCAATACTACAATGAGCAGTTCTTC
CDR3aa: CASSQYYNEQFF

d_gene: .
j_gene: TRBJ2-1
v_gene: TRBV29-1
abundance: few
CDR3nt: TGCAGCGTTGTTCTAGGGAACCCCTACAATGAGCAGTTCTTC
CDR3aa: CSVVLGNPYNEQFF

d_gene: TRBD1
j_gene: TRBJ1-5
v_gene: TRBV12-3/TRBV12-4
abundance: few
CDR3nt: TGTGCCAGCAGCGGGGGACAGGGAGGCAATCAGCCCCAGCATTTT
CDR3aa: CASSGGQGGNQPQHF

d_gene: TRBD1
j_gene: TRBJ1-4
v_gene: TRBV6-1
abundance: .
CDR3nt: TGTGCCAGCCTACAGGGGGGGGATGAAAAACTGTTTTTT
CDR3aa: CASLQGGDEKLFF

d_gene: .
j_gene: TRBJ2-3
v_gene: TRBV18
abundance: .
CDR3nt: TGTGCCAGCTCACTCAACCCCGGAGGTAGAGATACGCAGTATTTT
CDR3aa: CASSLNPGGRDTQYF

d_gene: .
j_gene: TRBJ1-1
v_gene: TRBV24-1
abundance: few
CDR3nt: TGTGCCACCAGTGATTCTAGGGAAGTAACTGAAGCTTTCTTT
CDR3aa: CATSDSREVTEAFF

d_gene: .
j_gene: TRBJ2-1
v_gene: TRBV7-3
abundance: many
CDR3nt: TGTGCCAGCAGCTTAAAGTATGGAGACGAGCAGTTCTTC
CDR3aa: CASSLKYGDEQFF

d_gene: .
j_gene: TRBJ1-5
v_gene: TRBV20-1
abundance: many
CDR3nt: TGCAGTGCTAGTGAGGGTGGTCAGCCCCAGCATTTT
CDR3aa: CSASEGGQPQHF

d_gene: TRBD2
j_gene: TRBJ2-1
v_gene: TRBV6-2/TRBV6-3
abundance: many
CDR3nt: TGTGCCAGCAGTTACTCCTTAGCGGGGGTCTACAATGAGCAGTTCTTC
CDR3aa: CASSYSLAGVYNEQFF

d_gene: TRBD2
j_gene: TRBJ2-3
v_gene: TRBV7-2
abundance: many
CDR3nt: TGTGCCAGCAGCTTATTTGTAACGGGGGGGGGAGGCACAGATACGCAGTATTTT
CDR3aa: CASSLFVTGGGGTDTQYF

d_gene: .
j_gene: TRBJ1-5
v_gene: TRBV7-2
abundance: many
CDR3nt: TGTGCCAGCAGCCCATGGGGGACCCTCAATCAGCCCCAGCATTTT
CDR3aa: CASSPWGTLNQPQHF

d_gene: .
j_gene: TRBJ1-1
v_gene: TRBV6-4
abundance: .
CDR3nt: TGTGCCAGCAGTGACGGGGGGATCACTGAAGCTTTCTTT
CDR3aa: CASSDGGITEAFF

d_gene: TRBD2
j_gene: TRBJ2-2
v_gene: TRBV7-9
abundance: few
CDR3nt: TGTGCCAGCAGGGACACCGCGGAGCGGGGGGCGACCGGGGAGCTGTTTTTT
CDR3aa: CASRDTAERGATGELFF

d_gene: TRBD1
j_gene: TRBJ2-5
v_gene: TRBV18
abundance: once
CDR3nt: TGTGCCAGCTCACCACTGGCGACAGGGGTAGAAGGGGAGACCCAGTACTTC
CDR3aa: CASSPLATGVEGETQYF

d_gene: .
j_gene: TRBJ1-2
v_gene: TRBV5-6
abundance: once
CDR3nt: TGTGCCAGCAGCTTGGCCCAGGGACCTTATGGCTACACCTTC
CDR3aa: CASSLAQGPYGYTF

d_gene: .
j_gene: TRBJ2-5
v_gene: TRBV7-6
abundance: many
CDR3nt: TGTGCCAGCAGCACGAAATCCGTGACGGAGACCCAGTACTTC
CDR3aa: CASSTKSVTETQYF

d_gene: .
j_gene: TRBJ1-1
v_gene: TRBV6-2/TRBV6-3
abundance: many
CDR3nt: TGTGCCAGCAGTCTTTCAGGGACGGCTGAAGCTTTCTTT
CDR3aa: CASSLSGTAEAFF

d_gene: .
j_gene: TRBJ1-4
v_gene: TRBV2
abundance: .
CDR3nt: TGTGCCACCGATCCAAGGCCCGGACAACCAAATGAAAAACTGTTTTTT
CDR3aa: CATDPRPGQPNEKLFF

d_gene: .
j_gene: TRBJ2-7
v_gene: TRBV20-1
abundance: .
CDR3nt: TGCAGTGCTATTCACAACGGCGAGCAGTACTTC
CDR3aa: CSAIHNGEQYF

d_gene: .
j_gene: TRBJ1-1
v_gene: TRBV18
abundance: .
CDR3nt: TGTGCCAGCCGGTTCGAGGGATTATACACTGAAGCTTTCTTT
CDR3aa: CASRFEGLYTEAFF

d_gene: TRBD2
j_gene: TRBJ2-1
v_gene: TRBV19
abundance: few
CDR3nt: TGTGCCACCAAAGAAGCGGGGGACAAGTACAATGAGCAGTTCTTC
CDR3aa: CATKEAGDKYNEQFF

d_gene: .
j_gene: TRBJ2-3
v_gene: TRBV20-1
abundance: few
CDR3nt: TGCAGTGTCTTCACTAGAGGAAGACCGGATACGCAGTATTTT
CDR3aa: CSVFTRGRPDTQYF

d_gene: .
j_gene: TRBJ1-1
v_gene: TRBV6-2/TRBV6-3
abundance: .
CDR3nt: TGTGCCAGCAGTTATTCTAGACTAACTGAAGCTTTCTTT
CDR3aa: CASSYSRLTEAFF

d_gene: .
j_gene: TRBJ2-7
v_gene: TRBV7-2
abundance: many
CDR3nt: TGTGCCAGCAGCTTACTCGGGACAAATGAGCAGTACTTC
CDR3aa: CASSLLGTNEQYF

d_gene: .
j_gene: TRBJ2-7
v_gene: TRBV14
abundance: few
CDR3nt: TGTGCCAGCAGCCTGCAGGGTTTCTACGAGCAGTACTTC
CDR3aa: CASSLQGFYEQYF

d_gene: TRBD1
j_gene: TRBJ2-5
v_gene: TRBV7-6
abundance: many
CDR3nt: TGTGCCAGCAGCTTAGTCCCGGGACAGAAAGAGACCCAGTACTTC
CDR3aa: CASSLVPGQKETQYF

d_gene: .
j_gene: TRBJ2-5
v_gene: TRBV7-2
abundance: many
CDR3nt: TGTGCCAGCAGCTCCAGGGAAACAAGGGAGACCCAGTACTTC
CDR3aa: CASSSRETRETQYF

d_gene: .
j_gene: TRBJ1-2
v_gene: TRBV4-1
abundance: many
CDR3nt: TGCGCCAGCAGCCAAGTACCAGGGGCCGAGGACTATGGCTACACCTTC
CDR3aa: CASSQVPGAEDYGYTF

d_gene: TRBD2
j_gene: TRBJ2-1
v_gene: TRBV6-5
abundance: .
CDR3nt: TGTGCCAGCAGTTACCTCCCGGGGGGGCCCAAGTTCTTC
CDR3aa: CASSYLPGGPKFF

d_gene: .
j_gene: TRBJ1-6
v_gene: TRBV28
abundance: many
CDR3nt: TGTGCCAGCAGGTCCGACAGGAGTAACTCCTATAATTCACCCCTCCACTTT
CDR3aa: CASRSDRSNSYNSPLHF

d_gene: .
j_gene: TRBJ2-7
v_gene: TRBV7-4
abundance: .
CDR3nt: TGTGCCAGCAGCTCCCCGGGCGGAACTCCCTACGAGCAGTACTTC
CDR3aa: CASSSPGGTPYEQYF

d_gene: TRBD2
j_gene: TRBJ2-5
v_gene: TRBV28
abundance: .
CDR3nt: TGTGCCAGCAGTTTATGGGGGACTACCGGGCAAGAGACCCAGTACTTC
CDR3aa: CASSLWGTTGQETQYF

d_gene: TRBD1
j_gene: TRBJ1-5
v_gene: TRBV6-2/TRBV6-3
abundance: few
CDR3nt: TGTGCCAGCTTGAGGACAGGGGGCTTGCCCCAGCATTTT
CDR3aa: CASLRTGGLPQHF

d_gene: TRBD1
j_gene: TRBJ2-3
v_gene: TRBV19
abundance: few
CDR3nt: TGTGCCAGTAGTACAATATTGGACAGGGAACCGACAGATACGCAGTATTTT
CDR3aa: CASSTILDREPTDTQYF

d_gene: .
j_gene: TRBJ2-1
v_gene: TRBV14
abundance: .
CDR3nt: TGTGCCAGCAGCCAAGGGTCGGGGGCCCGCTATGAGCAGTTCTTC
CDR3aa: CASSQGSGARYEQFF

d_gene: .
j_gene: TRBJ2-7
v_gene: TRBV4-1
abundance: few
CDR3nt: TGCGCCAGCAGCCAAACCAGGGGTTCCTACGAGCAGTACTTC
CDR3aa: CASSQTRGSYEQYF

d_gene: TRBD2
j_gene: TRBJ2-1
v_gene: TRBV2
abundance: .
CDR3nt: TGTGCCAGCAGTGAAGGGGGAGGGAATGAGCAGTTCTTC
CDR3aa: CASSEGGGNEQFF

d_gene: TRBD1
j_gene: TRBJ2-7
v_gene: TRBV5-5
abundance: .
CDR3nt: TGTGCCAGCAGCTTGGGAGTCGGACAGGGATACGAGCAGTACTTC
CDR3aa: CASSLGVGQGYEQYF

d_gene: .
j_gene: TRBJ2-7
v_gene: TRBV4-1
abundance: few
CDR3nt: TGCGCCAGCAGCCAAGGAACAGGGCACTACGAGCAGTACTTC
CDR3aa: CASSQGTGHYEQYF

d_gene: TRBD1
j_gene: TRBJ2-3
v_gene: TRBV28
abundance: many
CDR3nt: TGTGCCAGCAGTCCCGACAGGGTCCGCACAGATACGCAGTATTTT
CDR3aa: CASSPDRVRTDTQYF

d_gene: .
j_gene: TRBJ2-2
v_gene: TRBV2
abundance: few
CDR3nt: TGTGCCAGCAAGGGCGGGGAGCTGTTTTTT
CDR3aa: CASKGGELFF

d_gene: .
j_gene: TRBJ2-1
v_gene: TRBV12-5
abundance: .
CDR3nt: TGTGCTAGTGTTGGGGACAATGAGCAGTTCTTC
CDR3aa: CASVGDNEQFF

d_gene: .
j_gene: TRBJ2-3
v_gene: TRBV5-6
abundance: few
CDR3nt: TGTGCCAGCAGCTTGGTGGCAGGGATCACAGATACGCAGTATTTT
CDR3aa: CASSLVAGITDTQYF

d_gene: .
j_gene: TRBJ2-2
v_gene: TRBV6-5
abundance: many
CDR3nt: TGTGCCAGCAGGGACGGCGCGAACACCGGGGAGCTGTTTTTT
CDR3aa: CASRDGANTGELFF

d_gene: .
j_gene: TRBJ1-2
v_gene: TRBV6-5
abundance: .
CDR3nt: TGTGCCAGCAGTCTGACAAGGTCCTATGGCTACACCTTC
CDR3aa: CASSLTRSYGYTF

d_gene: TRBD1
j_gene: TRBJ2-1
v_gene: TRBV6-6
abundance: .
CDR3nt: TGTGCCAGCAGTTACGGGACAGGGGGGCCGGGAGACAATGAGCAGTTCTTC
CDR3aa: CASSYGTGGPGDNEQFF